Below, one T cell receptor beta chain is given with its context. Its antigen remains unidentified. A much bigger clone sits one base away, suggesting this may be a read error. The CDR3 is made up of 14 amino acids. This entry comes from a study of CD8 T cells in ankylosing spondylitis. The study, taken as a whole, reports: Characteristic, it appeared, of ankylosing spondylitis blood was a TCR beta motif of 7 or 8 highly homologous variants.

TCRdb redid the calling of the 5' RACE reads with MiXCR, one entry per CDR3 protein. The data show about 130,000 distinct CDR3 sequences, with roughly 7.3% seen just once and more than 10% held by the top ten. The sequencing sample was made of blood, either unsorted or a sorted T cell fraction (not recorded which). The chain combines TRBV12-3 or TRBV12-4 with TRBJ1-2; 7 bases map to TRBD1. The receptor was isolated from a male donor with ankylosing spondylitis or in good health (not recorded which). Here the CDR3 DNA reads TGTGCCAGCATCGTTCAGGGGGGGAGGGATGGCTCCACCTTC. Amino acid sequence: CASIVQGGRDGSTF.